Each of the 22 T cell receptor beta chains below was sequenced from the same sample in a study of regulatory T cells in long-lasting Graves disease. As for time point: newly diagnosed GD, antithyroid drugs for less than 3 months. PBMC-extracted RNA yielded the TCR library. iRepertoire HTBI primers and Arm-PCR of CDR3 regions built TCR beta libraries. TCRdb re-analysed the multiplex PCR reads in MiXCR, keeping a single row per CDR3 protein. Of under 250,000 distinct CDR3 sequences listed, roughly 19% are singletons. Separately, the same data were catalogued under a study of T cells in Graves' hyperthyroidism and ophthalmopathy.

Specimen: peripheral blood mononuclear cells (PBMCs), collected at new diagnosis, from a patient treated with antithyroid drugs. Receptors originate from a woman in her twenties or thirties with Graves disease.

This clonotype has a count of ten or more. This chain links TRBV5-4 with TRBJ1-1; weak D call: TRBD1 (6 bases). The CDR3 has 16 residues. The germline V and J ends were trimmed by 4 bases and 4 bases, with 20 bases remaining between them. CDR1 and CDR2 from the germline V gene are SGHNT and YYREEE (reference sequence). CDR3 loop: CASSTGDTGRGTEAFF. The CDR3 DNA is TGTGCCAGCAGCACGGGTGATACAGGGCGGGGCACTGAAGCTTTCTTT.

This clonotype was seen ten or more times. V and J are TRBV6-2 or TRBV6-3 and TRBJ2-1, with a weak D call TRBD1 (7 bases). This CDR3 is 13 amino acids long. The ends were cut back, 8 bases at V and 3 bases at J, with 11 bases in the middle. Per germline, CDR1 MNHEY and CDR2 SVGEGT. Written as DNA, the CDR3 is TGTGCCAGCTGGCAGGGGGGCTACAATGAGCAGTTCTTC. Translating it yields CASWQGGYNEQFF.

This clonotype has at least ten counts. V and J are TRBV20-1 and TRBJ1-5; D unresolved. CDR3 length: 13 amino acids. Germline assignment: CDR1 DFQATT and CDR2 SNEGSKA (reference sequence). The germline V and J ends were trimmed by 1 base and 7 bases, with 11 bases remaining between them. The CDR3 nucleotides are TGCAGTGCTAGAGTTAACATAGGGCAGCCCCAGCATTTT. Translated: CSARVNIGQPQHF.

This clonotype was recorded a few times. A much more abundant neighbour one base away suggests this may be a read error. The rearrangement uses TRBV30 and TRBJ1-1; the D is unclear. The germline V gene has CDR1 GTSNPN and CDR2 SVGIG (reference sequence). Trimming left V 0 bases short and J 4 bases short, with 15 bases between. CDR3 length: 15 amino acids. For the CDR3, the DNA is TGTGCCTGGAGTGTTAGTGGGTCCATGAGCACTGAAGCTTTCTTT. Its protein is CAWSVSGSMSTEAFF.

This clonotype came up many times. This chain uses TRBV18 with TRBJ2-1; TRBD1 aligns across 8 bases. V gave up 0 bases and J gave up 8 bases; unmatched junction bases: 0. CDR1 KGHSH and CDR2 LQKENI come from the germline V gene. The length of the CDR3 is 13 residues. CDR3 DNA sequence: TGTGCCAGCTCACCACCGACAGGGGATGAGCAGTTCTTC. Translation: CASSPPTGDEQFF.

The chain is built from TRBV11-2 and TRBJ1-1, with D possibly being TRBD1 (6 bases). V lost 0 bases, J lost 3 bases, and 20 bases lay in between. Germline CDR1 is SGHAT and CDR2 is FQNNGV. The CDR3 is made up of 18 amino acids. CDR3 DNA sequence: TGTGCCAGCAGCTTAGAAGGGGGGGCGACCTATCTGTACACTGAAGCTTTCTTT. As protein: CASSLEGGATYLYTEAFF.

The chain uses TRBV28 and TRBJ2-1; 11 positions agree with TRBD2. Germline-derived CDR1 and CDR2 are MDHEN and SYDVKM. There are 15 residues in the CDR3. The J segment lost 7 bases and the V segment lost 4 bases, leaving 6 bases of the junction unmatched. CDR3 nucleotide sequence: TGTGCCAGCAGTTCGTGGACTAGCGGGCTAAATGAGCAGTTCTTC. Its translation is CASSSWTSGLNEQFF.

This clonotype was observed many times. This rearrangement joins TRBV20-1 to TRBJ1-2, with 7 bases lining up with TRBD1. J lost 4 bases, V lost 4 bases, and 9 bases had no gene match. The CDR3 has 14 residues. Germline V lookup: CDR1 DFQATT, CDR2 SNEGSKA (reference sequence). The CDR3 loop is CSATHLTGTYGYTF. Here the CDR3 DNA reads TGCAGTGCTACCCATTTGACAGGGACCTATGGCTACACCTTC.

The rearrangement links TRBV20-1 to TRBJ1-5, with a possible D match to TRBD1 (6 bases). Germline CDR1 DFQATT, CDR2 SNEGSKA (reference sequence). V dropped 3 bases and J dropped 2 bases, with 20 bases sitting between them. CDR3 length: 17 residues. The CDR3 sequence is CSASDRQARGGNQPQHF. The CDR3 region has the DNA TGCAGTGCTAGCGACCGACAGGCGCGAGGTGGCAATCAGCCCCAGCATTTT.

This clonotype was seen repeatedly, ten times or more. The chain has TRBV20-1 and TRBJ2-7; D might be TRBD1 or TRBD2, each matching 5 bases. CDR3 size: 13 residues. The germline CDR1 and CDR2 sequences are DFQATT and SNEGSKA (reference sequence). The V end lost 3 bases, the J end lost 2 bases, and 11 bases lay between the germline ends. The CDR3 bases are TGCAGTGCTAGCGGAGGACAAGCCTACGAGCAGTACTTC. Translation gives CSASGGQAYEQYF.

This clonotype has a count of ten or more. In nucleotides, the CDR3 is TGTGCCAGCCGATTGGAGGGCTACACCTTC. Its protein product is CASRLEGYTF. The V and J genes are TRBV2 and TRBJ1-2; D gene unclear. CDR3 size: 10 residues. Trimming took 8 bases from V and 8 from J, leaving 9 bases between them. CDR1 is SNHLY and CDR2 is FYNNEI in the germline V gene.

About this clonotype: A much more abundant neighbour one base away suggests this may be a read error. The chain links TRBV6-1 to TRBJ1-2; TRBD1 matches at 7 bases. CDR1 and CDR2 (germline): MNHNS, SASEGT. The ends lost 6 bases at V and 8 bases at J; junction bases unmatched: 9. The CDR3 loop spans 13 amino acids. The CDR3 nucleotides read TGTGCCAGCAGAGTCGGGACAGTGGGAGGCTACACCTTC. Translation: CASRVGTVGGYTF.

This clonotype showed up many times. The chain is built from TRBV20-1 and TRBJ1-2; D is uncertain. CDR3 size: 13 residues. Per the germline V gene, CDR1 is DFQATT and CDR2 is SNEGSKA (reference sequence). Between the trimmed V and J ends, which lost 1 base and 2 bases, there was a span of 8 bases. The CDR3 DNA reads TGCAGTGCTAGAGTGCCGGGAAACTATGGCTACACCTTC. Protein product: CSARVPGNYGYTF.

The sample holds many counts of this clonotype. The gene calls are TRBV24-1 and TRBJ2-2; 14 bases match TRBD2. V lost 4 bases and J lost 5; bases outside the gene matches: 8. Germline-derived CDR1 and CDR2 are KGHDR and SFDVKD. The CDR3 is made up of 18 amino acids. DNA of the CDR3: TGTGCCACCAGTGACCCGGGACTAGCGGGAGTTAGAACCGGGGAGCTGTTTTTT. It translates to CATSDPGLAGVRTGELFF.

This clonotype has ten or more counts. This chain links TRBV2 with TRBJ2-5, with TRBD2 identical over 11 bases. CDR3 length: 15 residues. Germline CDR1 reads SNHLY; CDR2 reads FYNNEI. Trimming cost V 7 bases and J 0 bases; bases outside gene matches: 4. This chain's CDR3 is CASTWTSGYQETQYF. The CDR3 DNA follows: TGTGCCAGCACGTGGACTAGCGGGTACCAAGAGACCCAGTACTTC.

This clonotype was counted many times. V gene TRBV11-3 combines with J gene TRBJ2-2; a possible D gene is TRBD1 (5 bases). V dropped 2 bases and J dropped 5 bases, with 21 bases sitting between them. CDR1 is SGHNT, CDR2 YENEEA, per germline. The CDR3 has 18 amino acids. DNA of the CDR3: TGTGCCAGCAGCTTATCGCGGTGGGGCACCAAGTATACCGGGGAGCTGTTTTTT. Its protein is CASSLSRWGTKYTGELFF. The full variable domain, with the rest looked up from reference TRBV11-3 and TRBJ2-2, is EAGVVQSPRYKIIEKKQPVAFWCNPISGHNTLYWYLQNLGQGPELLIRYENEEAVDDSQLPKDRFSAERLKGVDSTLKIQPAELGDSAVYLCASSLSRWGTKYTGELFFGEGSRLTVL.

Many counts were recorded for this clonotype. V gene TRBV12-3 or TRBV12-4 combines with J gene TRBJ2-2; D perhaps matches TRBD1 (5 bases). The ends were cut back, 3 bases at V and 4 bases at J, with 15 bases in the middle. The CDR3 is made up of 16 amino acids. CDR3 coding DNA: TGTGCCAGCAGTTTGGCCCAGGGCATCGGCACCGGGGAGCTGTTTTTT. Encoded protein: CASSLAQGIGTGELFF.

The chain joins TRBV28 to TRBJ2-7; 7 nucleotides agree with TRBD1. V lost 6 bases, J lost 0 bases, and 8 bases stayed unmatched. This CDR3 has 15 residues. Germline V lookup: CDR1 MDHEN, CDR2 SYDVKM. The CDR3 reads CASRVKGAFSYEQYF. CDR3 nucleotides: TGTGCCAGCAGGGTCAAGGGGGCATTCTCCTACGAGCAGTACTTC.

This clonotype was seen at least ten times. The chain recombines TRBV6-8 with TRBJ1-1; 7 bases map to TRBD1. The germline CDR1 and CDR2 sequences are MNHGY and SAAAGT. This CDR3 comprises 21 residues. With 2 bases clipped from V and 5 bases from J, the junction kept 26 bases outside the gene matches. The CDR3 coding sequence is TGTGCCAGCAGTTACGGCGGTCGAAGTAAACAGGGGCCCCCGAGTCGGACTGAAGCTTTCTTT. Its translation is CASSYGGRSKQGPPSRTEAFF.

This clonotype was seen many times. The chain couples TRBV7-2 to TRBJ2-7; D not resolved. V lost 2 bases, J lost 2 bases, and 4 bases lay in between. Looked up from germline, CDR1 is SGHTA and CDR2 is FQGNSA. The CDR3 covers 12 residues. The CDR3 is CASSLLTYEQYF. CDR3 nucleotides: TGTGCCAGCAGCTTACTTACCTACGAGCAGTACTTC.

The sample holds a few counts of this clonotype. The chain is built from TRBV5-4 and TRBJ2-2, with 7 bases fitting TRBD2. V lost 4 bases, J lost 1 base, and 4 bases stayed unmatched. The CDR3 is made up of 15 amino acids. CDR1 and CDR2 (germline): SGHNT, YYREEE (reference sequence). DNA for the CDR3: TGTGCCAGCAGCCCAACTAGCGAGAACACCGGGGAGCTGTTTTTT. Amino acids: CASSPTSENTGELFF.

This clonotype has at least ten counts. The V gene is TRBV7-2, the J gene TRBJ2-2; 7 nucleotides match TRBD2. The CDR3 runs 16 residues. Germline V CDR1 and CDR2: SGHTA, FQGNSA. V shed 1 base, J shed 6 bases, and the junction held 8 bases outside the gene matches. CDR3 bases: TGTGCCAGCAGCTTAGGAACAGCGGGAACGGCCGGGGAGCTGTTTTTT. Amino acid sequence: CASSLGTAGTAGELFF.